The present T cell receptor beta chain was sequenced within a study of OX40 agonist ivuxolimab in advanced cancers. Study at large: Head and neck, renal cell, melanoma or hepatocellular carcinoma were the cancers that dose-escalation patients had. The study's findings and limits: With doses of 0.1-3.0 mg/kg, partial responders showed among the lowest clonal expansion.

A note on this clone: Its antigen is unidentified.

Cycle 7 day 1, cycle 4 day 1, and baseline were the timepoints at which blood was sampled. TCRdb's table, derived via immunoSEQ multiplex PCR, lists solely in-frame clones and lacks some. The profile shows some 61,000 clones, roughly nine tenths of them singletons. This receptor was taken from an adult with an advanced solid tumor such as melanoma, head and neck, liver or kidney cancer. Material: CD4+ or CD8+ T cells sorted from blood, obtained in a trial of the OX40 agonist ivuxolimab.

DNA of the CDR3: TGCGCCAGCAGCTTGGCAGGGCGGGGCGGCGTTTCAGGCATTCAGTACTTC. This sequence encodes CASSLAGRGGVSGIQYF. The chain links TRBV5-1 to TRBJ2-4, with D possibly matching TRBD2 (6 bases). Germline V gene sequence: CDR1 SGHRS, CDR2 YFSETQ. Trimming pared 0 bases from V and 9 bases from J, leaving 22 bases between. The CDR3 spans 17 residues.